This T cell receptor beta chain was identified in a study of Graves' ophthalmopathy and Graves' hyperthyroidism. Findings of the study overall: Blood also harbored most expanded thyroid clonotypes above 0.001 frequency.

The study amplified TCR beta CDR3 regions using RNA transcripts. First-round RT-PCR with HTBI primers preceded a second-round multiplex PCR. MiXCR, run by TCRdb on the multiplex PCR reads, gives a single entry per CDR3 protein. The sample gives a few hundred thousand distinct CDR3 sequences, about 35% of which show up once; over 3.5% is in the top ten. As to this clonotype: Its specificity is unknown.

Losses at the gene ends were 5 bases for V and 2 bases for J; bases not matched to a gene: 5. CDR3 length: 14 residues. Germline V CDR1 and CDR2: SEHNR, FQNEAQ (reference sequence). This clonotype originated in an adult man with Graves' hyperthyroidism. Specimen: peripheral blood or thyroid tissue (not recorded which). This rearrangement joins TRBV7-9 to TRBJ1-2; 7 nucleotides line up with TRBD1. CDR3 DNA: TGTGCCAGCAGCCCAGACAGGGCGAACTATGGCTACACCTTC. Protein product: CASSPDRANYGYTF.